This is a list of T cell receptor beta chains from one sample in a study of early T cells in non-severe SARS-CoV-2 infection. A single record per CDR3 protein comes from TCRdb applying MiXCR to the 5' RACE reads. Found here are around 77,000 distinct CDR3 sequences, 5% of them singletons; the top ten hold 6.5% to 8%. The specimen comprised whole blood, sampled at baseline. The origin of the receptors is an adult who was a healthcare worker with PCR-confirmed SARS-CoV-2 infection or an uninfected control (not recorded which). Both conserved end residues are part of each CDR3. Fields, in order: CDR3 DNA, CDR3 protein, V gene, D gene, J gene, clone size. D genes are given only for firm matches. Clone size is shown for a subset of rows, as once, few, many or a class of expanded clone.

TGTGCCAGCAGCTTGGAGGCAGGGGGCACCACCGGGGAGCTGTTTTTT	CASSLEAGGTTGELFF	TRBV5-6	TRBD1	TRBJ2-2	many
TGTGCCAGCAGTGACGAAAACCTCGAGCAGTACTTC	CASSDENLEQYF	TRBV2	NA	TRBJ2-7	many
TGCAGTGCTGGACTAGCCGGGGGTTACGAGCAGTACTTC	CSAGLAGGYEQYF	TRBV20-1	TRBD2	TRBJ2-7	NA
TGTGCCAGCTCACCACCGGAAGGAGAGCAGTACTTC	CASSPPEGEQYF	TRBV18	NA	TRBJ2-7	NA
TGTGCCAGTAGTCCCCGGGCCTCCGAGCAGTACTTC	CASSPRASEQYF	TRBV19	NA	TRBJ2-7	many
TGTGCCACCAGTGATGCCGGGACAGGGGGGACAGATACGCAGTATTTT	CATSDAGTGGTDTQYF	TRBV24-1	TRBD1	TRBJ2-3	few
TGTGCCAGCTCACCCTCCCTAGGCGGGAGGGGGTACAATGAGCAGTTCTTC	CASSPSLGGRGYNEQFF	TRBV18	TRBD2	TRBJ2-1	many
TGTGCCAGCAGCCGCCGTCTCGACCTCTCTACTGAAGCTTTCTTT	CASSRRLDLSTEAFF	TRBV13	NA	TRBJ1-1	NA
TGTGCCACCAGCAGAGATCGGACAGGGCGGCAGTACTTC	CATSRDRTGRQYF	TRBV15	TRBD1	TRBJ2-7	few
TGCGCCAGCAGAAGGGAGGGCTTCTATGGCTACACCTTC	CASRREGFYGYTF	TRBV4-1	NA	TRBJ1-2	NA
TGTGCCAGCAGTCGACAGTTCACAGATACGCAGTATTTT	CASSRQFTDTQYF	TRBV12-3/TRBV12-4	NA	TRBJ2-3	many
TGCGCCAGCAGCCTTCAACCGCCCGGGGAGCTGTTTTTT	CASSLQPPGELFF	TRBV5-1	NA	TRBJ2-2	NA
TGTGCCAGCAGCCTAGAACCGACAGGGATGAGGGATGGCTACACCTTC	CASSLEPTGMRDGYTF	TRBV7-8	TRBD1	TRBJ1-2	NA
TGTGCCAGCAGTTTATCCGCCGGCTACGAGCAGTACTTC	CASSLSAGYEQYF	TRBV27	NA	TRBJ2-7	many
TGCAGTGCTAGAGGGTCTAGCGAATCCTACAATGAGCAGTTCTTC	CSARGSSESYNEQFF	TRBV20-1	NA	TRBJ2-1	many
TGTGCCAGCAGTTTAGGAAGAGGTCGGGAACTGTTTTTT	CASSLGRGRELFF	TRBV12-3/TRBV12-4	NA	TRBJ1-4	many
TGTGCTAGTTCACAGGGGGCATACACTGAAGCTTTCTTT	CASSQGAYTEAFF	TRBV12-5	TRBD1	TRBJ1-1	few
TGTGCCAGCAGTTACCGCACAGTCGGGGGCGGGGAGCTGTTTTTT	CASSYRTVGGGELFF	TRBV6-2/TRBV6-3	NA	TRBJ2-2	NA
TGTGCCAGCAGTTCAGGAGTTGCCGGGCTAGACACTGAAGCTTTCTTT	CASSSGVAGLDTEAFF	TRBV28	NA	TRBJ1-1	few
TGCGCCAGCAGCCACGTCTCGGGGGAGGATAAACTGTTTTTT	CASSHVSGEDKLFF	TRBV5-1	NA	TRBJ1-4	NA
TGTGCCAGCAGCCCCATCCATCTAGCGGGAGGAAGCAATGAGCAGTTCTTC	CASSPIHLAGGSNEQFF	TRBV14	TRBD2	TRBJ2-1	few